This TCR beta chain was captured in a study of blood T cell repertoires in COVID-19. At the level of the study: Specimens from acute and convalescent COVID-19 originated in the United States, Italy and Spain.

Some clones are missing from TCRdb's copy, which holds only in-frame ones; the method was immunoSEQ multiplex PCR. The sample includes over 85,000 clones, approximately 80% of them seen just once. Germline CDR1 reads MDHEN; CDR2 reads SYDVKM. The CDR3 extends over 13 amino acids. V dropped 4 bases and J dropped 4 bases, with 10 bases sitting between them. The gene calls are TRBV28 and TRBJ1-2; tentatively, D is TRBD1 (5 bases). The material sequenced was peripheral blood. The sequence derives from a man aged 55 to 70 with acute or convalescent COVID-19. The CDR3: CASSSPGGYGYTF. The CDR3 coding sequence is TGTGCCAGCAGTTCACCGGGGGGCTATGGCTACACCTTC.